This T cell receptor beta chain was sequenced during a study of technical replicates of blood from a handful of donors. Trimming removed 5 bases from V and 4 bases from J, with 14 bases in between. The length of the CDR3 is 14 residues. Germline loops: CDR1 SEHNR, CDR2 FQNEAQ (reference sequence). Libraries were prepared by immunoSEQ multiplex PCR; TCRdb keeps only in-frame clonotypes and omits some of them. The sample consists of about 75,000 clones, approximately 96% of them appearing once. The chain combines TRBV7-9 with TRBJ1-1, with a possible D match to TRBD1 (5 bases). Source material: T cells isolated from PBMCs. The clonotype originates from a human donor in good health. The CDR3 DNA reads TGTGCCAGCAGCATCGGGGGTTCGGGCACTGAAGCTTTCTTT. Residues: CASSIGGSGTEAFF.